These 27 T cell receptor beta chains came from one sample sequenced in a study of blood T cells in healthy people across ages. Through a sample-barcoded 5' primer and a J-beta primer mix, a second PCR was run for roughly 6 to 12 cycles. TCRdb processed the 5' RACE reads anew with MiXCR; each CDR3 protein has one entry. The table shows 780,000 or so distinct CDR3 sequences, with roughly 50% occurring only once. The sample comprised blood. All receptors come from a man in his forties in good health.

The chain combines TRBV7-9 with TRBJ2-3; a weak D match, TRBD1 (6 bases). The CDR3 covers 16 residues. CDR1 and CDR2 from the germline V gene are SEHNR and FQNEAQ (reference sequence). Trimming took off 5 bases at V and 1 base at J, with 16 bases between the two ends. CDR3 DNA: TGTGCCAGCAGCAGATCTACAGGGATGGGCACAGATACGCAGTATTTT. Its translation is CASSRSTGMGTDTQYF.

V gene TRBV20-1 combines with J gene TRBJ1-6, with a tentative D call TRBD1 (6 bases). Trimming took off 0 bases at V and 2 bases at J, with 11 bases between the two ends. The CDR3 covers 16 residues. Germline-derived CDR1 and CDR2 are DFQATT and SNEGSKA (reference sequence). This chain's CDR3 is CSAREGGRTYNSPLHF. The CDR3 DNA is TGCAGTGCTAGAGAAGGGGGGAGGACCTATAATTCACCCCTCCACTTT.

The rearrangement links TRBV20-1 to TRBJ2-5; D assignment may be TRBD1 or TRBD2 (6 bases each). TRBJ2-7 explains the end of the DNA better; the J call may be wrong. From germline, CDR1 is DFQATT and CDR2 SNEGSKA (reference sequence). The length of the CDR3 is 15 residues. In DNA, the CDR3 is TGCAGTGCTCCCCCCGTGAGGGGGGCCGCGGACGAGCAGTACTTC. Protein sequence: CSAPPVRGAADEQYF.

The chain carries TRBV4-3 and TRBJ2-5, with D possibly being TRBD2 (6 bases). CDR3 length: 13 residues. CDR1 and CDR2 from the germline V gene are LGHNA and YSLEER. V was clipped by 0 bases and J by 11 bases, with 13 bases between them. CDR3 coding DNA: TGCGCCAGCAGCCAAGATCTGGAGGGACCGCAGTACTTC. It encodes CASSQDLEGPQYF.

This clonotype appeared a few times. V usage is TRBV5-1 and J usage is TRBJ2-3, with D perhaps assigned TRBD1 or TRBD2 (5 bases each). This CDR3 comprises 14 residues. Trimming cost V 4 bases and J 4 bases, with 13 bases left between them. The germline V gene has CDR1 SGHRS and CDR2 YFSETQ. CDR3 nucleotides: TGCGCCAGCAGCCTACGGGACCGTGCAGATACGCAGTATTTT. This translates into CASSLRDRADTQYF.

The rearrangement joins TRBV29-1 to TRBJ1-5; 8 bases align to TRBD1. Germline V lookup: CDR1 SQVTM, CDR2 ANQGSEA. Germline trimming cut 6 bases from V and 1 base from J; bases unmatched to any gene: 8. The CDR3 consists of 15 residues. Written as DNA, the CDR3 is TGCAGCGTAGTAGAACAGGGGGAAAGCAATCAGCCCCAGCATTTT. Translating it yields CSVVEQGESNQPQHF.

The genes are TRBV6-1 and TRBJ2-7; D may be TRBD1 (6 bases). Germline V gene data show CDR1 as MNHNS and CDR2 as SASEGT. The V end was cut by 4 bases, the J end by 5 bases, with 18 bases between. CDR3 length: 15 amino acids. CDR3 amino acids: CASSGSAGDVHEQYF. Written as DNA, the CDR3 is TGTGCCAGCAGTGGTTCGGCAGGGGATGTACACGAGCAGTACTTC.

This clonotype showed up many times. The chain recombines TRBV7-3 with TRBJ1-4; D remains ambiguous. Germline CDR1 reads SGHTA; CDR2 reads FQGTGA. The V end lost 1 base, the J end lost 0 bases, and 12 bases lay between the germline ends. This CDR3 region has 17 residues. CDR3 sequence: CASSLNLIRATNEKLFF. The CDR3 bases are TGTGCCAGCAGCTTAAACCTCATTCGGGCAACTAATGAAAAACTGTTTTTT. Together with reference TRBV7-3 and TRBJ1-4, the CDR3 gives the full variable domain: GAGVSQTPSNKVTEKGKYVELRCDPISGHTALYWYRQSLGQGPEFLIYFQGTGAADDSGLPNDRFFAVRPEGSVSTLKIQRTERGDSAVYLCASSLNLIRATNEKLFFGSGTQLSVL.

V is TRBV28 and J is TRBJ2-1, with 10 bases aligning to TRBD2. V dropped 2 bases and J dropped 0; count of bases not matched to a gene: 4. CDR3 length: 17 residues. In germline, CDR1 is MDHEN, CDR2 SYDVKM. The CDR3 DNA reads TGTGCCAGCAGTTTAAGGACTAGCGGAGGCTCCTACAATGAGCAGTTCTTC. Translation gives CASSLRTSGGSYNEQFF.

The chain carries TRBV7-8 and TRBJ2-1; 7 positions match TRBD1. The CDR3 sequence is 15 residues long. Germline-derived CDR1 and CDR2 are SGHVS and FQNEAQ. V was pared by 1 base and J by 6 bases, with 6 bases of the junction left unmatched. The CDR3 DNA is TGTGCCAGCAGCTTAGTTGAGGGGGCGCGCAATGAGCAGTTCTTC. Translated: CASSLVEGARNEQFF. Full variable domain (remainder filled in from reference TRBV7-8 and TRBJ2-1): GAGVSQSPRYKVAKRGQDVALRCDPISGHVSLFWYQQALGQGPEFLTYFQNEAQLDKSGLPSDRFFAERPEGSVSTLKIQRTQQEDSAVYLCASSLVEGARNEQFFGPGTRLTVL.

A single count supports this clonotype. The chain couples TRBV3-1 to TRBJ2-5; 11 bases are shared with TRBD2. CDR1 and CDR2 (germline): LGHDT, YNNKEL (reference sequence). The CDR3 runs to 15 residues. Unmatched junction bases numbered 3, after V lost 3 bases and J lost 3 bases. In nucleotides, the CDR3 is TGTGCCAGCAGCCACCCGACTAGCGGGGAAGAGACCCAGTACTTC. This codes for CASSHPTSGEETQYF.

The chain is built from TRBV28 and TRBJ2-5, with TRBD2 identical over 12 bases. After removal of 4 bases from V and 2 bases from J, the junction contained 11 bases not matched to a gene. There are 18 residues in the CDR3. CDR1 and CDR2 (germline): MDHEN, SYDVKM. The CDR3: CASSSFMTSGRGQETQYF. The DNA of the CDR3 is TGTGCCAGCAGTTCCTTCATGACTAGCGGGAGAGGACAAGAGACCCAGTACTTC.

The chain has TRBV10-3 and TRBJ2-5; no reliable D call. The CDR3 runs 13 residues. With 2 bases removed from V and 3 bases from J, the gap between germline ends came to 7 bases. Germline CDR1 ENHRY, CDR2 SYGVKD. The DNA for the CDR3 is TGTGCCATCAGTGAGGGCGGTAAAGAGACCCAGTACTTC. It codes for CAISEGGKETQYF.

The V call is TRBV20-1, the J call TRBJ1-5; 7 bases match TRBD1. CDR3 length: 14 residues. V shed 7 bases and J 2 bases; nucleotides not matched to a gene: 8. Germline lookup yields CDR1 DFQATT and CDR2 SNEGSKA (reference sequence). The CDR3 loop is CSVRTGLRNQPQHF. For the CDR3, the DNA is TGCAGTGTAAGGACAGGCCTTCGCAATCAGCCCCAGCATTTT.

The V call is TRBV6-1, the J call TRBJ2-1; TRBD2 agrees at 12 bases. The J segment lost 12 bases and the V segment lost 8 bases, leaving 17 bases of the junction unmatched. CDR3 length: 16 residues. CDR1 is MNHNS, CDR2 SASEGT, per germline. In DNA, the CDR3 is TGTGCCAGCTCTCGGGGTACTAGCGGGAGGTTAGGGGGGCAGTTCTTC. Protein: CASSRGTSGRLGGQFF.

The CDR3: CASSSGTPYEQYF. The CDR3, as DNA: TGTGCCAGCAGCTCTGGGACACCTTACGAGCAGTACTTC. The chain uses TRBV7-8 and TRBJ2-7, with D maybe TRBD1 (6 bases). The CDR3 sequence is 13 residues long. Trimming took 4 bases from V and 4 from J, leaving 11 bases between them. Germline V gives CDR1 SGHVS, CDR2 FQNEAQ.

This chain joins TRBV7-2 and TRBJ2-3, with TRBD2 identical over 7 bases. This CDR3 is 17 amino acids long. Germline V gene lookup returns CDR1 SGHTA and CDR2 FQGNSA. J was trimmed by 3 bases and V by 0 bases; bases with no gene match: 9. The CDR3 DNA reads TGTGCCAGCAGCTTAGCGCCCACTAGCGATAGGACAGATACGCAGTATTTT. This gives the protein CASSLAPTSDRTDTQYF.

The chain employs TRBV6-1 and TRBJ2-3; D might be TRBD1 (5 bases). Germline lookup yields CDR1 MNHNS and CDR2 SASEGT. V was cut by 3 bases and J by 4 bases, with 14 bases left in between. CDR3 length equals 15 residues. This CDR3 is CASSEVQGQADTQYF. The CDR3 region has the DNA TGTGCCAGCAGTGAGGTCCAGGGTCAAGCAGATACGCAGTATTTT.

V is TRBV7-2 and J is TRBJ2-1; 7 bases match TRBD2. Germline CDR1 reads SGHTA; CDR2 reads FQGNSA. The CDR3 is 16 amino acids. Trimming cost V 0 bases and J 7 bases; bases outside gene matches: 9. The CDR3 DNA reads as TGTGCCAGCAGCTTAGCGGGAGGGCCCTTGGGTAATGAGCAGTTCTTC. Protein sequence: CASSLAGGPLGNEQFF.

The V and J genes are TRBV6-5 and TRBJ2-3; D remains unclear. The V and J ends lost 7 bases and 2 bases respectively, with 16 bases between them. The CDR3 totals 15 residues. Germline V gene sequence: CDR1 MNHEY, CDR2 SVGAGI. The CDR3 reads CASKEGSSFTDTQYF. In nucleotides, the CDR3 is TGTGCCAGCAAGGAAGGATCGTCCTTCACAGATACGCAGTATTTT.

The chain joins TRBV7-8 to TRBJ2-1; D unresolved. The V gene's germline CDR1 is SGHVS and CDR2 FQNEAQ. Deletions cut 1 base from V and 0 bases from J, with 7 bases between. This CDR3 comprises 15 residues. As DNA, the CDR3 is TGTGCCAGCAGCTTAGATCTGGACTCCTACAATGAGCAGTTCTTC. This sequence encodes CASSLDLDSYNEQFF.

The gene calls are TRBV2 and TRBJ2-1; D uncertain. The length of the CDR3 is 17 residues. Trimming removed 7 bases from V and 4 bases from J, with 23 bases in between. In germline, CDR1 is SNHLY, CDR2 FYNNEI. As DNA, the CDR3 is TGTGCCAGCACCGAAAAAAGGACGGCGACTTCATACAATGAGCAGTTCTTC. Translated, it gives CASTEKRTATSYNEQFF.

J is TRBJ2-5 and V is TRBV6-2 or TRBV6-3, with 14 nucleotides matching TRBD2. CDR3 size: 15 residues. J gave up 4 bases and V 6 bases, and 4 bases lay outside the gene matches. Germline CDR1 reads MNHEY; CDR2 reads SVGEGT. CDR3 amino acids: CASSEGLAGVETQYF. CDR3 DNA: TGTGCCAGCAGCGAGGGACTAGCGGGAGTAGAGACCCAGTACTTC.

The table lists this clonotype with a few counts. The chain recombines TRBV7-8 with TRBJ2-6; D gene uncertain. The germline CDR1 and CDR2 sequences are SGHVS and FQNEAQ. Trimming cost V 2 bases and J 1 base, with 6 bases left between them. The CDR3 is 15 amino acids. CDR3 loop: CASSLFLSGANVLTF. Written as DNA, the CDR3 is TGTGCCAGCAGCTTATTCCTGTCTGGGGCCAACGTCCTGACTTTC.

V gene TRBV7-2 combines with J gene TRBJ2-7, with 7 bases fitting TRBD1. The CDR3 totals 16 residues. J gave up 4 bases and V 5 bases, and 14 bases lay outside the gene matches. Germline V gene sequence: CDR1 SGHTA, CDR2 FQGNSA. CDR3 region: CASSPMSRQGSYEQYF. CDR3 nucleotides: TGTGCCAGCAGCCCGATGTCAAGACAGGGATCGTACGAGCAGTACTTC.

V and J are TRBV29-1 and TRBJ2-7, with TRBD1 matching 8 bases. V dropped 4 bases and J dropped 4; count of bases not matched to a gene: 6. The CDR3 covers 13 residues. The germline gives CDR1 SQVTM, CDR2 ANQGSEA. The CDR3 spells CSVGAGGGYEQYF. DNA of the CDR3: TGCAGCGTTGGGGCAGGGGGCGGGTACGAGCAGTACTTC.

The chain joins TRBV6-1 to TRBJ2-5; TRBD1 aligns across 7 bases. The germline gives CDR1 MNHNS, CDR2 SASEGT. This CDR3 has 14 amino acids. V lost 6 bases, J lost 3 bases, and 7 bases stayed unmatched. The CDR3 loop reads CASRGTADEETQYF. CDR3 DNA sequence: TGTGCCAGCAGGGGGACAGCCGACGAAGAGACCCAGTACTTC.